Given below is one T cell receptor (beta chain) in context. The data originate from a study of blood T cell repertoires in COVID-19. Looking at the study overall: The cDNA or gDNA used as material had been derived from T cells, B-cell-depleted T cells, or PBMCs.

Trimming pared 2 bases from V and 2 bases from J, leaving 7 bases between. The germline V gene has CDR1 MNHEY and CDR2 SVGEGT. This CDR3 region has 14 residues. Here immunoSEQ multiplex PCR was the method, and the copy in TCRdb shows in-frame clones only, minus some. The sample consists of fewer than 300,000 clones, 91% of them appearing once. Enrolment of Seattle patients took place during active infection, and they were followed longitudinally. This receptor was obtained from a young woman with COVID-19, enrolled during active disease. Material: peripheral blood. The chain links TRBV6-2 or TRBV6-3 to TRBJ1-5; possibly TRBD1 for D (5 bases). CDR3 in amino acids: CASSYGGGNQPQHF. CDR3 DNA sequence: TGTGCCAGCAGTTACGGGGGGGGCAATCAGCCCCAGCATTTT.